This TCR beta chain was identified during a study of blood T cell repertoires in COVID-19. The data were produced by immunoSEQ multiplex PCR, yet TCRdb's version contains in-frame clones alone and is incomplete. The sample holds more than 250,000 clones, over 75% seen once. Germline trimming cut 0 bases from V and 8 bases from J; bases unmatched to any gene: 3. From germline, CDR1 is MNHEY and CDR2 SVGEGT. The length of the CDR3 is 15 residues. The sequencing sample was made of PBMCs or T cells enriched from blood (not recorded which). The chain couples TRBV6-2 or TRBV6-3 to TRBJ2-1; 11 bases line up with TRBD2. This TCR was recovered from a man aged 25 to 40 who had recovered from COVID-19. CDR3 amino acids: CASSYSSGGADEQFF. In DNA form, the CDR3 reads TGTGCCAGCAGTTACTCTAGCGGGGGGGCGGATGAGCAGTTCTTC.